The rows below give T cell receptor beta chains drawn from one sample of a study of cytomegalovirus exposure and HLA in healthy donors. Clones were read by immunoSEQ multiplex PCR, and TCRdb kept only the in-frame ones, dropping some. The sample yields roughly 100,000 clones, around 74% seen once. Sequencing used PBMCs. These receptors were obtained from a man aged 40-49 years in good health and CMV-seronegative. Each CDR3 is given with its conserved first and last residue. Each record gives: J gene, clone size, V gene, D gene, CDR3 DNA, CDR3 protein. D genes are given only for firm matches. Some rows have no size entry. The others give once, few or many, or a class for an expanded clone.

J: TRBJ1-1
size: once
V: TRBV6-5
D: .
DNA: TGTGCCAGCACCGAGGGGGGGGTGAAGAACACTGAAGCTTTCTTT
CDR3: CASTEGGVKNTEAFF

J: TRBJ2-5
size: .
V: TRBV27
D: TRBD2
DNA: TGTGCCAGCAGTCCCGAGGTAGCGGGCCAAGAGACCCAGTACTTC
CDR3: CASSPEVAGQETQYF

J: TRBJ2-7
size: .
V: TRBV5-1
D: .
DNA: TGCGCCAGCAGCTTAGGCAGGTCCACCTACGAGCAGTACTTC
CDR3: CASSLGRSTYEQYF

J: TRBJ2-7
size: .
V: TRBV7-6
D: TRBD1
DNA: TGTGCCAGCAGCTCAAAGGACAGGGGGGCTACCTACGAGCAGTACTTC
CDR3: CASSSKDRGATYEQYF

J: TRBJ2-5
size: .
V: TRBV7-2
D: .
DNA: TGTGCCAGCAGCTTAGTTGGAGGGGGGGCAGGAGAGACCCAGTACTTC
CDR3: CASSLVGGGAGETQYF

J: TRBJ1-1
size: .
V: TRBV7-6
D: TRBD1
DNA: TGTGCCAGCAGCTTAAATCTCAGGACAGGGAAGGACACTGAAGCTTTCTTT
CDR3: CASSLNLRTGKDTEAFF

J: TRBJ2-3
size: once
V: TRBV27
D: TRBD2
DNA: TGTGCCAGCAGTTCTAGCGGGGGGTCAGATACGCAGTATTTT
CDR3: CASSSSGGSDTQYF

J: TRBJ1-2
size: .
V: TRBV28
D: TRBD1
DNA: TGTGCCAGCAGTACCCAGGACAGGGGGCGTGGTGGCTACACCTTC
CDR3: CASSTQDRGRGGYTF

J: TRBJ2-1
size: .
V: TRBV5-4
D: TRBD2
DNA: TGTGCCAGCAGCCTAGGACTAGTCACAGATGAGCAGTTCTTC
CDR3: CASSLGLVTDEQFF

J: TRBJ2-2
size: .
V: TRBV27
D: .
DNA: TGTGCCAGCAGTCGAAACAGGGAGAGGTTCGCCGGGGAGCTGTTTTTT
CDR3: CASSRNRERFAGELFF

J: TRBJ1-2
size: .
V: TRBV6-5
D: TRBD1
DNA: TGTGCCAGCAGCCCCGGACAGGGCGACTATGGCTACACCTTC
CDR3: CASSPGQGDYGYTF

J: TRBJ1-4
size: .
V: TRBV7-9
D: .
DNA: TGTGCCAGCAGCTCGCCAGATGCAACTAATGAAAAACTGTTTTTT
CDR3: CASSSPDATNEKLFF

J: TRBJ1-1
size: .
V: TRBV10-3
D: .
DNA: TGTGCCATCAGTGCAGCGGGGGTTGAAGCTTTCTTT
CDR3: CAISAAGVEAFF

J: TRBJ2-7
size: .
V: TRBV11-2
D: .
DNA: TGTGCCAGCAGCTTTGGAGCCTCCTACGAGCAGTACTTC
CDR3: CASSFGASYEQYF

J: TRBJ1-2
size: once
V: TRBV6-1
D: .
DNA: TGTGCCACTGGCGGGAAGGGCCCTGGCTATGGCTACACCTTC
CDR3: CATGGKGPGYGYTF

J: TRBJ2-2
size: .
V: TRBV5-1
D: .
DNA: TGCGCCAGCTCTATTCCGGTGAACACCGGGGAGCTGTTTTTT
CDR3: CASSIPVNTGELFF

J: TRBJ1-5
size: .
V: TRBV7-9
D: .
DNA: TGTGCCAGCAGCTTTGCAGGGCCCTCCGACAATCAGCCCCAGCATTTT
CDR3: CASSFAGPSDNQPQHF

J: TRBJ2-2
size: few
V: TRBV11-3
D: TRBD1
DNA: TGTGCCAGCAGCTTAGATGGCACAGGGGGTTGGGACACCGGGGAGCTGTTTTTT
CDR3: CASSLDGTGGWDTGELFF

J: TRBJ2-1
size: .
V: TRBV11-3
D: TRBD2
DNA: TGTGCCAGCAGCTTAACTGGACTAGTTAACCACTACAATGAGCAGTTCTTC
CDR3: CASSLTGLVNHYNEQFF

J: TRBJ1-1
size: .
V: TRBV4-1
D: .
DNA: TGCGCCGCCGCAGCCATAGGGGGGAACACTGAAGCTTTCTTT
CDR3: CAAAAIGGNTEAFF

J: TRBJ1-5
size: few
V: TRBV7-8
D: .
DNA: TGTGCCAGCAGCTTAGTTTCAGGTAGACAGCCCCAGCATTTT
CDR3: CASSLVSGRQPQHF

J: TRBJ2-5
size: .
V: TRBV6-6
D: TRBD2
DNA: TGTGCCAGCAGGGGGCGGGAGACCCGGTACTTC
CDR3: CASRGRETRYF

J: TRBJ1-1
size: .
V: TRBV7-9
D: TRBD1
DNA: TGTGCCAGCAGCTTGACAGGGCTTAGGACTGAAGCTTTCTTT
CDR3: CASSLTGLRTEAFF

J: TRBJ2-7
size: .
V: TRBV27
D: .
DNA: TGTGCCAGCAGTCCCACATACGAGCAGTACTTC
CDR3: CASSPTYEQYF

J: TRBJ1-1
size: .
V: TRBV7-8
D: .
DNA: TGTGCCAGCAGCTCCCTACTGAGGACAGACTTT
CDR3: CASSSLLRTDF

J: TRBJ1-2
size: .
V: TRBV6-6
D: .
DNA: TGTGCCAGCAGTGAGGGTGGTGGAGGCTACACCTTC
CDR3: CASSEGGGGYTF

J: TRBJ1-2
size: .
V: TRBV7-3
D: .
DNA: TGTGCCAGCAGCTCGCGGGGGGGGGACAACTATGGCTACACCTTC
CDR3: CASSSRGGDNYGYTF

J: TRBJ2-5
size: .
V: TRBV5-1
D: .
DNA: TGCGCCAGCAGCTTAGACATTATGGTTCAAGAGACCCAGTACTTC
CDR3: CASSLDIMVQETQYF

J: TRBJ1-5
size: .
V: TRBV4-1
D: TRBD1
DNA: TGCGCCAGCAGCCAAGAAGAGACAGGGAGCAATCAGCCCCAGCATTTT
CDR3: CASSQEETGSNQPQHF

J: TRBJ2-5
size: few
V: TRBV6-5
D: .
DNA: TGTGCCAGCAGTTACTCGGGGGGGGCTAAAGAGACCCAGTACTTC
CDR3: CASSYSGGAKETQYF

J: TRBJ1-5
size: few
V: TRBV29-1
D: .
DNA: TGCAGCGTTGACGGGGAGGATCAGCCCCAGCATTTT
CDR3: CSVDGEDQPQHF

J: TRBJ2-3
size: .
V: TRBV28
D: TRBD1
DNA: TGTGCCAGCAGTTCCCATGAGACAGGGACGCGCACAGATACGCAGTATTTT
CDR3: CASSSHETGTRTDTQYF

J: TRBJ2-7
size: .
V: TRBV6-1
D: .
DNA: TGTGCCAGCAGGCCAGGGATTATAGACGAGCAGTACTTC
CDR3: CASRPGIIDEQYF

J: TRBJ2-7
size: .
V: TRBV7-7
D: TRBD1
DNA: TGTGCTAGCAGCTTAGGGACAGGGATCGGAGAGCAGTACTTC
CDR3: CASSLGTGIGEQYF

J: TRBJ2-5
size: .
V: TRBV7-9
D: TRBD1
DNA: TGTGCCAGCAGCGTCCGACAGGGGCGGGTCCAAGAGACCCAGTACTTC
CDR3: CASSVRQGRVQETQYF

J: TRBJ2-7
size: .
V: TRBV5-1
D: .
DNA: TGCGCCAGCAGCCCGACGGGGGGCCGCGAGCAGTACTTC
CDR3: CASSPTGGREQYF

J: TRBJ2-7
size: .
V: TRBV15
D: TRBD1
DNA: TGTGCCACCAGCCGGACAGGGGGTCGGAGTTACGAGCAGTACTTC
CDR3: CATSRTGGRSYEQYF

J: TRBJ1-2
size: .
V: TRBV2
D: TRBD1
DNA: TGTGCCAGCAGGGGGGACAGAATCGCTAACTATGGCTACACCTTC
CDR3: CASRGDRIANYGYTF

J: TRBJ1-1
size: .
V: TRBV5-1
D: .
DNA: TGCGCCAGCAGCTTGGGAGACAGCCTAATGAACACTGAAGCTTTCTTT
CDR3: CASSLGDSLMNTEAFF

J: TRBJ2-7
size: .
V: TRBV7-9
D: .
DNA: TGTGCCAGCAGCACAAATTCACTCCGGGACTCAGGCTACGAGCAGTACTTC
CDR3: CASSTNSLRDSGYEQYF

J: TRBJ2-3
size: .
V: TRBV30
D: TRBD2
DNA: TGTGCCTGGGATGGGACTAGACTTACGCAGTATTTT
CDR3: CAWDGTRLTQYF

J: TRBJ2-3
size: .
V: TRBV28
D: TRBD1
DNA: TGTGCCAGCAGTGAAGCCACCAGGGGGCTTGGGGCAGATACGCAGTATTTT
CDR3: CASSEATRGLGADTQYF

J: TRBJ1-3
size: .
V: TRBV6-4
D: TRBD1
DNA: TGTGCCAGCAGCGGCCGGACAGGCGGCGAGTCTGGAAACACCATATATTTT
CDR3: CASSGRTGGESGNTIYF

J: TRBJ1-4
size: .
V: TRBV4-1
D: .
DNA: TGCGCCAACAGCCAAGGCAGGGTTCTTATTCGGGATGAAAAACTGTTTTTT
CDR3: CANSQGRVLIRDEKLFF

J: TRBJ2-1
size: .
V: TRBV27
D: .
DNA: TGTGCCAGCAGTTTAGCGGGGTCTGAGCAGTTCTTC
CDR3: CASSLAGSEQFF

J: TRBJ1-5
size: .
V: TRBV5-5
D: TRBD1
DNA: TGTGCCAGCAGCTTTGGGACAGGGGTCCAGCCCCAGCATTTT
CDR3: CASSFGTGVQPQHF

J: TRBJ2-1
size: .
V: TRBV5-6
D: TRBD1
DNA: TGTGCCAGCAGCCGACGGACAGGGGATCACTACAATGAGCAGTTCTTC
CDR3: CASSRRTGDHYNEQFF

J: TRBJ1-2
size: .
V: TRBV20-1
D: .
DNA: TGCAGTGCTAGCGCGAACTATGGCTACGCCTTC
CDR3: CSASANYGYAF

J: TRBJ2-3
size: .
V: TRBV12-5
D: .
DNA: TGTGCTAGTGGTTGGGGCCGTCCAGATACGCAGTATTTT
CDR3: CASGWGRPDTQYF

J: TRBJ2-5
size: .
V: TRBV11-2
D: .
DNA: TGTGCCAGCAGCTACCCGACCTGGCGGTTGGAGACCCAGTACTTC
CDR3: CASSYPTWRLETQYF

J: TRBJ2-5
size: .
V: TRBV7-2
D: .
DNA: TGTGCCAGCAGCCAAGCGGGTGCCCAAGAGACCCAGTACTTC
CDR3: CASSQAGAQETQYF

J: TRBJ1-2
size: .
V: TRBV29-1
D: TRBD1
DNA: TGCAGCGTTGAAAACCCCTCCCGGACAGGGGGCTGGTATGGCTACACCTTC
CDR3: CSVENPSRTGGWYGYTF

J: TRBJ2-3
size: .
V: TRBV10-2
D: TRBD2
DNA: TGCGCCAGCGGGGAGGGTACGCAGTATTTT
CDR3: CASGEGTQYF

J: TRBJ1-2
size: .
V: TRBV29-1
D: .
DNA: TGCAGCCTAGGCTCGGACTATGGCTACACCTTC
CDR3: CSLGSDYGYTF